This TCR beta chain was obtained from a study of beta chain features in type 1 diabetes. Study findings and constraints: Any HLA type influence on TCRB rearrangement was left unresolved here. The study found moderately but significantly shorter TCRB CDR3s in all four CD4+ subsets of Type 1 diabetes patients. A pattern of fewer insertions and more deletions at VDJ junctions was seen in type 1 diabetes patients.

Reverse transcription of all isolated RNA meant that expressed TCRB transcripts were sequenced. Sequenced by immunoSEQ multiplex PCR; TCRdb stores in-frame clones only, minus some. The sample lists 240,000 or so clones, under 70% seen once, with about 0.05% in the top ten. Concerning this clone itself: Its antigen is undetermined.

The ends were cut back, 1 base at V and 6 bases at J, with 13 bases in the middle. There are 15 residues in the CDR3. Germline V gene data show CDR1 as LGHNA and CDR2 as YSLEER. This receptor was identified in a man aged 30 to 39 in good health. V and J are TRBV4-3 and TRBJ2-1, with a weak D call TRBD2 (5 bases). The specimen sequenced was naive CD4+ T cells from blood. CDR3 nucleotide sequence: TGCGCCAGCAGCCAAGCTTTAGAGACTATCAATGAGCAGTTCTTC. It yields the protein CASSQALETINEQFF.